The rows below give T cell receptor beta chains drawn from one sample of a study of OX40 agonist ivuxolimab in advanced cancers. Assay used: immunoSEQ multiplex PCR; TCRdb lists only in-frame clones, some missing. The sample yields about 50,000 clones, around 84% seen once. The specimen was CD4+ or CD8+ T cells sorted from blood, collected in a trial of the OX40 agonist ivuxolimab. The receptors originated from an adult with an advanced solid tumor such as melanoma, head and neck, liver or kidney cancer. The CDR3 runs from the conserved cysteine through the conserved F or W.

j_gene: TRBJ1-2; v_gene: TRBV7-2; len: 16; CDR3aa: CASSLGPTAGEYGYTF
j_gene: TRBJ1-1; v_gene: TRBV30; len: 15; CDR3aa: CAWSAQSDMNTEAFF
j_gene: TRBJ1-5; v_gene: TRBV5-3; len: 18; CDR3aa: CARSFRDRGFVSNQPQHF
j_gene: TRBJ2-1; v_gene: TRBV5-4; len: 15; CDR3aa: CASSGGGGRRDEQFF
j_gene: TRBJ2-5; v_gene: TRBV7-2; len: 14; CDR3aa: CASSFLSGAETQYF
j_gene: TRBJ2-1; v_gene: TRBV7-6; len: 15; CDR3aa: CASSLKAFPYNEQFF
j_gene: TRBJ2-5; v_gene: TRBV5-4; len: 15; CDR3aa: CASSGTLQGRETQYF
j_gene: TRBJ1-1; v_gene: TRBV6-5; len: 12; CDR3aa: CASGKGYDEAFF
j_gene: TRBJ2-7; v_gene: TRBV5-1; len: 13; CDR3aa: CASSLDSYYEQYF
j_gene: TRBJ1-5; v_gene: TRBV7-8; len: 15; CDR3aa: CASSVSGGWNQPQHF
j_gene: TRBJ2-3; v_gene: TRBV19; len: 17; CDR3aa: CASSNRAGNGYTDTQYF
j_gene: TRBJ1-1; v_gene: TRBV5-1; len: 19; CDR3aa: CASSLRVPGNPSRNTEAFF
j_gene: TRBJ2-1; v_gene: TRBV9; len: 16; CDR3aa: CASSVGAGHPYNEQFF
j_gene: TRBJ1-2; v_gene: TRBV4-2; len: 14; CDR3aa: CASSQVFAGSGYTF
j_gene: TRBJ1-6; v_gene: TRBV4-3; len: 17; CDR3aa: CASSQESPGLPGSPLHF
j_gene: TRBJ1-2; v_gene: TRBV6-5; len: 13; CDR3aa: CASSLGGWDGYTF
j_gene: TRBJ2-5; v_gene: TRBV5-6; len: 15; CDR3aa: CASSPRLGPRETQYF
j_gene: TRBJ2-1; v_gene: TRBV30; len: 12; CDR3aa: CAWVGYDNEQFF
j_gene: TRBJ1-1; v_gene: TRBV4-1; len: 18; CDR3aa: CASSQDRAGASVGGEAFF
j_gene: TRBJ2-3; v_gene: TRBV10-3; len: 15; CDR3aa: CATLSGLATTDTQYF
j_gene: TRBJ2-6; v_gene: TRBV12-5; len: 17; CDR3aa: CASGLVLGIAGANVLTF
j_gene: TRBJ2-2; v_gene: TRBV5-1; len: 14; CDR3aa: CASSLTGGTGELFF
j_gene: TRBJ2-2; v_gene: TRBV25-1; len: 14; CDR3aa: CASKGTGSSGELFF
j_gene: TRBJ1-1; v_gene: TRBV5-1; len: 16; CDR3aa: CASSFTGGAGNTEAFF
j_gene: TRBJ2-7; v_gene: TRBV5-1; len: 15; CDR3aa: CASSLGGTGLYEQYF
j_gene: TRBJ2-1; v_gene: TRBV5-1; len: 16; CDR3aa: CASSGQSSLSYNEQFF
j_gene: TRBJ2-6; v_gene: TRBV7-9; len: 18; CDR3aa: CASSASGRTPSRANVLTF
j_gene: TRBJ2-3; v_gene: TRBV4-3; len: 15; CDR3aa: CASSQAPTARSTQYF
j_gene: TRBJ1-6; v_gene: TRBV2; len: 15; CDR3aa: CASRGQGALYSPLHF